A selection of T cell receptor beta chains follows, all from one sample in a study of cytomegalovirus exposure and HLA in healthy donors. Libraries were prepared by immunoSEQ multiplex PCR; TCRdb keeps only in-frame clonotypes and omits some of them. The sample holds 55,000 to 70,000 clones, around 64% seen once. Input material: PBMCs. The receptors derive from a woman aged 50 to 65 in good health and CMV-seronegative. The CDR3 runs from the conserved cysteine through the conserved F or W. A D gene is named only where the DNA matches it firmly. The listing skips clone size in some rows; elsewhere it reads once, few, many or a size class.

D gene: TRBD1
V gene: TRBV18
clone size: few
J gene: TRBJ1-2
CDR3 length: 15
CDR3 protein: CASSPRTGESYGYTF
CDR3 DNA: TGTGCCAGCTCACCACGTACAGGGGAGAGCTATGGCTACACCTTC

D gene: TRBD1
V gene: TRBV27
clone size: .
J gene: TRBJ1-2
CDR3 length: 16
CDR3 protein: CASSFRPQETGFGYTF
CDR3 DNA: TGTGCCAGCAGTTTTAGGCCCCAGGAGACAGGGTTCGGCTACACCTTC

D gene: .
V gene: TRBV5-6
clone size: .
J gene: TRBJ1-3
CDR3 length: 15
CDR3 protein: CASSLSLGDRNTIYF
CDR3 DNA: TGTGCCAGCAGCTTGAGTCTGGGGGACAGAAACACCATATATTTT

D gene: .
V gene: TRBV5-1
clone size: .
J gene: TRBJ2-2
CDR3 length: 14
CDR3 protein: CASSRGSDTGELFF
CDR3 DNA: TGCGCCAGCAGCCGAGGTTCTGACACCGGGGAGCTGTTTTTT

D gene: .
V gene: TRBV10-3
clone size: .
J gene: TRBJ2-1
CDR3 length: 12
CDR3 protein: CAISDPRGRQFF
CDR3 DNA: TGTGCCATCAGTGACCCCAGGGGACGCCAGTTCTTC

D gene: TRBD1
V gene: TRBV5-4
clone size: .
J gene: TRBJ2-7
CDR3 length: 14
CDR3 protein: CASSSTGNSYGQYF
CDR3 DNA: TGTGCCAGCAGCTCGACAGGGAACTCCTACGGGCAGTACTTC

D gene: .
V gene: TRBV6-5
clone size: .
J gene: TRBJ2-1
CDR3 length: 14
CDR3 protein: CASSYSFGDSGTVF
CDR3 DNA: TGTGCCAGCAGTTACTCATTCGGGGACTCCGGGACGGTCTTC

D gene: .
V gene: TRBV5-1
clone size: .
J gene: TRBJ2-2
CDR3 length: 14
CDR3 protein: CASSLAANTGELFF
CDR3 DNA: TGCGCCAGCAGCTTGGCAGCGAACACCGGGGAGCTGTTTTTT

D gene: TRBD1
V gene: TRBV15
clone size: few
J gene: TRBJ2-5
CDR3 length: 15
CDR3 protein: CATSRDYQGEETQYF
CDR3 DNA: TGTGCCACCAGCAGGGATTATCAGGGGGAAGAGACCCAGTACTTC

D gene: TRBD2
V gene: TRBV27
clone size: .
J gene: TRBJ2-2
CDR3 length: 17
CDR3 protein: CASSLSGLADFTGELFF
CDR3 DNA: TGTGCCAGCAGTTTATCCGGACTAGCGGACTTCACCGGGGAGCTGTTTTTT

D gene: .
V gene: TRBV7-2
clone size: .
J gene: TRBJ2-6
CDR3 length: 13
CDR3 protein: CAIQGSGANVLTF
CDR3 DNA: TGTGCCATACAGGGCTCTGGGGCCAACGTCCTGACTTTC

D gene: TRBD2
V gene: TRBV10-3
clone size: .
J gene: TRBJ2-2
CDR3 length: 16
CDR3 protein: CAISLSRGGDTGELFF
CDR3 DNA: TGTGCCATCAGCTTATCTAGGGGAGGGGACACCGGGGAGCTGTTTTTT

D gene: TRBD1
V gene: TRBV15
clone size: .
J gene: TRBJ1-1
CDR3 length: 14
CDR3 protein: CATSRGDRASVAFF
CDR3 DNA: TGTGCCACCAGCAGGGGAGACAGGGCGTCTGTGGCTTTCTTT

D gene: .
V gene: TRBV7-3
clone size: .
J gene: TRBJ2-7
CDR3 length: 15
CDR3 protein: CASSPKGGTHYEQYF
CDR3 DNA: TGTGCCAGCAGCCCAAAGGGCGGGACTCACTACGAGCAGTACTTC

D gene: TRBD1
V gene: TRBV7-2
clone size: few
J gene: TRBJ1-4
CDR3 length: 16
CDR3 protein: CASSFVGGTGYEKLFF
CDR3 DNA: TGTGCCAGCAGCTTCGTGGGGGGGACAGGGTACGAAAAACTGTTTTTT

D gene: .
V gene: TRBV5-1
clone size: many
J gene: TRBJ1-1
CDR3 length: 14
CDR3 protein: CASSLDRGWTEAFF
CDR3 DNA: TGCGCCAGCAGCTTGGACCGCGGCTGGACTGAAGCTTTCTTT

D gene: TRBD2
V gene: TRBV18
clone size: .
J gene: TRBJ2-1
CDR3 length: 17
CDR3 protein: CASSPPHGGGSYNEQFF
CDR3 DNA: TGTGCCAGCTCACCCCCGCACGGCGGGGGGTCCTACAATGAGCAGTTCTTC

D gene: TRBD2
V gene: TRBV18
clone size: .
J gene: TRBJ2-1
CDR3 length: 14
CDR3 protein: CASSRGLVGNEQFF
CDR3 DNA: TGTGCCAGCTCACGCGGACTAGTAGGTAATGAGCAGTTCTTC

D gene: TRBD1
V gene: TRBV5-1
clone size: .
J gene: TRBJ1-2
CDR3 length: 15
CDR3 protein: CASSLGTGENYGYTF
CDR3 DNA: TGCGCCAGCAGCTTGGGGACAGGGGAAAACTATGGCTACACCTTC

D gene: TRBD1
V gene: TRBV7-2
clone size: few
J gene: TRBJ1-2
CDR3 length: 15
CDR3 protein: CASSLRKQGGNGYTF
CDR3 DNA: TGTGCCAGCAGCTTACGAAAACAGGGGGGCAATGGCTACACCTTC

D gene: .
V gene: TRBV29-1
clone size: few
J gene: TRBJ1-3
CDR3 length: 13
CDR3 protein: CSARHPSGNTIYF
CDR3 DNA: TGCAGCGCCCGACATCCCTCTGGAAACACCATATATTTT